This T cell receptor beta chain stems from a study of human T cells and chemical hapten exposure. Study-level background: Upper-back patch tests with 0.01% DPC were read at 6 days.

TCRdb ran MiXCR on the RACE reads and lists one entry per CDR3 protein. The sample carries under 200,000 distinct CDR3 sequences, roughly a quarter recorded once. Notes on the study in general: A positive correlation with patch test score was found for PT1 expanded TCR counts. While controls formed fewer of them, expanded TCRs formed significantly more large CDR3 similarity clusters.

Comment on this clonotype: Its specificity is unknown.

Germline lookup yields CDR1 MGHRA and CDR2 YSYEKL. CDR3 length: 14 residues. The V and J ends lost 0 bases and 4 bases respectively, with 7 bases between them. Documented time point: patch test 3, about 24 weeks after DPC sensitization. The treatment was: therapeutic diphenylcyclopropenone sensitization with weekly scalp DPC. Each patch-test visit's blood sample preceded patch application. The rearrangement uses TRBV4-1 and TRBJ1-5; no clear D. The receptor comes from a woman aged 18-29 years with alopecia areata. Some clones in this sample may be carry-over from other donors' samples. The specimen was whole blood, collected in connection with sensitization to the hapten diphenylcyclopropenone (DPC). The CDR3 DNA follows: TGCGCCAGCAGCCAAGATTGGGGAAATCAGCCCCAGCATTTT. Its translation: CASSQDWGNQPQHF.